The 25 T cell receptor beta chains presented below share a single source sample, sequenced in a study of blood T cells in healthy people across ages (dated by TCRdb to between 2014 and 2017). The library was produced with 5' RACE. Instrument used: Illumina HiSeq 2500. The second PCR ran for roughly 7 to 12 cycles and used a J-beta primer mix along with a sample-barcoded 5' primer. TCRdb cleaned the public reads at Q25 with fastp, built clones with MiXCR and kept in-frame beta chains. Rows matching on CDR3 protein sequence are summarized as one entry with the most common DNA and genes. The sample data list approximately 1.5 million distinct CDR3 sequences, and roughly a third of these were observed just once. The ten largest clones add up to about 11% of the sample. What was sequenced was blood. The receptors here all came from a woman aged 25 to 45 in good health.

The chain is built from TRBV20-1 and TRBJ1-6; 8 bases fit TRBD1. The CDR3 runs to 17 residues. Germline V gene lookup returns CDR1 DFQATT and CDR2 SNEGSKA (reference sequence). V dropped 5 bases and J dropped 7; count of bases not matched to a gene: 16. This CDR3 reads CSASRPETGAENSPLHF. As DNA, the CDR3 is TGCAGTGCTTCACGACCAGAGACAGGGGCAGAGAATTCACCCCTCCACTTT.

In the case of this clonotype: A read error may account for a junction end that differs from germline. The rearrangement links TRBV3-1 to TRBJ1-2; tentatively, D is TRBD1 (5 bases). The CDR3 has 13 residues. Germline V lookup: CDR1 LGHDT, CDR2 YNNKEL (reference sequence). The CDR3 DNA reads TGTGCCAGCAGCCAAGGGGGCGATTATGGCCACACCTTC. Translated, it gives CASSQGGDYGHTF.

This clonotype was seen repeatedly, ten times or more. The chain has TRBV5-1 and TRBJ2-5; 15 nucleotides align to TRBD2. V trimming: 3 bases; J trimming: 2 bases; junction bases outside the gene matches: 2. CDR1 and CDR2 (germline): SGHRS, YFSETQ. This CDR3 has 16 residues. CDR3 region: CASSSGTSGGQETQYF. The CDR3 DNA reads TGCGCCAGCAGCTCGGGGACTAGCGGGGGGCAAGAGACCCAGTACTTC. The full variable domain, in which reference TRBV5-1 and TRBJ2-5 provide the parts outside the CDR3, is KAGVTQTPRYLIKTRGQQVTLSCSPISGHRSVSWYQQTPGQGLQFLFEYFSETQRNKGNFPGRFSGRQFSNSRSEMNVSTLELGDSALYLCASSSGTSGGQETQYFGPGTRLLVL.

This clonotype appeared a few times. V usage is TRBV19 and J usage is TRBJ1-5; D is undetermined. The length of the CDR3 is 18 residues. The germline CDR1 and CDR2 sequences are LNHDA and SQIVND (reference sequence). V lost 3 bases and J 0 bases, leaving 18 bases between the germline ends. In DNA form, the CDR3 reads TGTGCCAGTAGTATCTCCCTCCGGACGATTAATAGCAATCAGCCCCAGCATTTT. Translating gives CASSISLRTINSNQPQHF.

This clonotype occurred a few times. Written as DNA, the CDR3 is TGTGCCAGCAGTGCGTCTCAGGGCTATGGCTACACCTTC. This codes for CASSASQGYGYTF. The gene calls are TRBV28 and TRBJ1-2, with TRBD1 as a possible D gene (5 bases). Per the germline V gene, CDR1 is MDHEN and CDR2 is SYDVKM. V lost 5 bases, J lost 4 bases, and 11 bases lay in between. This CDR3 has 13 amino acids.

The table lists this clonotype with many counts. The V and J genes are TRBV29-1 and TRBJ2-7, with 10 positions matching TRBD1. This CDR3 spans 14 amino acids. CDR1 and CDR2 from the germline V gene are SQVTM and ANQGSEA. Trimming cost V 4 bases and J 6 bases; bases outside gene matches: 9. This CDR3 reads CSVGGTGDLGEQYF. In DNA, the CDR3 is TGCAGCGTTGGGGGGACAGGGGATTTGGGCGAGCAGTACTTC.

To note about this clonotype: This clone may be a read error of a much larger clone one base away. The chain recombines TRBV7-6 with TRBJ2-7, with 7 bases lining up with TRBD2. CDR3 length: 15 residues. In germline, CDR1 is SGHVS, CDR2 FNYEAQ. The CDR3 here is CVSSLGLAASYEQYF. In DNA form, the CDR3 reads TGTGTCAGCAGCTTAGGTCTAGCGGCCTCCTACGAGCAGTACTTC. The variable domain in full, with the rest retrieved from reference TRBV7-6 and TRBJ2-7, is GAGVSQSPRYKVTKRGQDVALRCDPISGHVSLYWYRQALGQGPEFLTYFNYEAQQDKSGLPNDRFSAERPEGSISTLTIQRTEQRDSAMYRCVSSLGLAASYEQYFGPGTRLTVT.

V usage is TRBV6-6 and J usage is TRBJ2-1; D assignment may be TRBD1 or TRBD2 (7 bases each). This CDR3 comprises 16 residues. Germline CDR1 reads MNHNY; CDR2 reads SVGAGI (reference sequence). Trimming pared 7 bases from V and 0 bases from J, leaving 16 bases between. The CDR3 region is CASTRGGLFSYNEQFF. CDR3 nucleotides: TGTGCCAGCACCAGGGGGGGGCTATTCTCCTACAATGAGCAGTTCTTC.

This clonotype was found a few times. This chain joins TRBV29-1 and TRBJ2-3, with D hard to call. Germline V lookup: CDR1 SQVTM, CDR2 ANQGSEA. V gave up 6 bases and J gave up 0 bases, with 16 bases separating them. This CDR3 has 15 residues. In DNA, the CDR3 is TGCAGCGTAACCCGGGTCGTTCCTAGCACAGATACGCAGTATTTT. Translating gives CSVTRVVPSTDTQYF.

This clonotype was seen a few times. V gene TRBV29-1 combines with J gene TRBJ1-1, with a possible D match to TRBD1 (5 bases). The CDR3 is 12 amino acids. The V gene lost 5 bases and the J gene lost 5 bases, with 12 bases spanning the gap. The V gene's germline CDR1 is SQVTM and CDR2 ANQGSEA. CDR3 amino acids: CSVNKGRTEAFF. The CDR3 DNA follows: TGCAGCGTTAACAAGGGGCGGACTGAAGCTTTCTTT.

There are a few counts of this clonotype. The V gene is TRBV20-1, the J gene TRBJ1-4; 7 bases agree with TRBD1. Looked up from germline, CDR1 is DFQATT and CDR2 is SNEGSKA (reference sequence). The CDR3 runs to 14 residues. V lost 6 bases and J lost 3; bases outside the gene matches: 7. The CDR3 DNA sequence: TGCAGTGCGGTCGAGGACAGGTCTAATGAAAAACTGTTTTTT. Protein: CSAVEDRSNEKLFF.

This clonotype was seen a few times. The rearrangement joins TRBV5-1 to TRBJ2-3; TRBD2 agrees at 9 bases. The V and J ends lost 5 bases and 2 bases, in that order; junction bases with no gene match: 3. CDR3 length: 14 residues. Germline values: CDR1 SGHRS, CDR2 YFSETQ. This chain's CDR3 is CASRLAGATDTQYF. CDR3 sequence (DNA): TGCGCCAGCAGGTTAGCGGGAGCCACAGATACGCAGTATTTT.

The genes are TRBV10-3 and TRBJ2-1; 13 nucleotides align to TRBD2. J gave up 0 bases and V 4 bases, and 9 bases lay outside the gene matches. The CDR3 has 19 residues. Germline V gene lookup returns CDR1 ENHRY and CDR2 SYGVKD. CDR3 sequence reads: CAISGGRLAGGYSYNEQFF. CDR3 nucleotides: TGTGCCATCAGTGGTGGGAGACTAGCGGGAGGCTACTCCTACAATGAGCAGTTCTTC.

This clonotype was seen more than once but under ten times. This rearrangement joins TRBV20-1 to TRBJ2-1, with 9 positions matching TRBD2. The germline CDR1 and CDR2 sequences are DFQATT and SNEGSKA (reference sequence). The CDR3 is 14 residues long. The junction had 4 bases not matched to a gene; V was cut back by 1 base and J by 6 bases. CDR3: CSARASLAGNEQFF. For the CDR3, the DNA is TGCAGTGCTAGAGCATCACTAGCGGGCAATGAGCAGTTCTTC.

The chain combines TRBV7-9 with TRBJ1-2; D is unclear. Trimming took 0 bases from V and 8 from J, leaving 10 bases between them. Per germline, CDR1 SEHNR and CDR2 FQNEAQ (reference sequence). The CDR3 length is 13 residues. DNA of the CDR3: TGTGCCAGCAGCTTAGCTCTGTCCGGGGGCTACACCTTC. It yields the protein CASSLALSGGYTF.

Comment on this clonotype: A much more abundant neighbour one base away suggests this may be a read error. This sequence joins TRBV6-2 or TRBV6-3 and TRBJ2-1, with 10 bases lining up with TRBD2. The CDR3 runs to 14 residues. The germline gives CDR1 MNHEY, CDR2 SVGEGT. The CDR3 DNA reads TGTGGCAGCACTAGCGGGATGTCCTACAATGAGCAGTTCTTC. It codes for CGSTSGMSYNEQFF.

This clonotype showed up just a few times. Possible read error: a much larger clone is one base away. The chain has TRBV12-3 or TRBV12-4 and TRBJ1-2, with no clear D. The length of the CDR3 is 12 residues. The CDR3 DNA follows: TGTGCCGGCAGTTTAGCCGGGAATGGCTACACCTTC. It yields the protein CAGSLAGNGYTF.

This sequence joins TRBV20-1 and TRBJ2-5; 9 nucleotides match TRBD1. Trimming removed 5 bases from V and 5 bases from J; junction bases left unmatched: 6. This CDR3 comprises 13 residues. Germline lookup yields CDR1 DFQATT and CDR2 SNEGSKA (reference sequence). This CDR3 is CSAGTGKVETQYF. CDR3 DNA: TGCAGTGCTGGGACAGGGAAAGTGGAGACCCAGTACTTC.

The chain is built from TRBV20-1 and TRBJ1-2; D is possibly TRBD1 (5 bases). V lost 3 bases, J lost 5 bases, and 16 bases lay in between. The CDR3 covers 14 residues. CDR1 and CDR2 (germline): DFQATT, SNEGSKA (reference sequence). The CDR3 DNA is TGCAGTGCTAGCTCGGGGGAGGAGAGTTATGGCTACACCTTC. This translates into CSASSGEESYGYTF.

This chain connects TRBV7-3 to TRBJ1-5; D is unresolved. V shed 11 bases and J shed 1 base, with 15 bases lying between them. In germline, CDR1 is SGHTA, CDR2 FQGTGA. The CDR3 runs 14 residues. As DNA, the CDR3 is TGTGCCCGGAACAAGGGTCGGAGCAATCAGCCCCAGCATTTT. Protein product: CARNKGRSNQPQHF.

J is TRBJ1-2 and V is TRBV29-1; D remains unclear. The CDR3 spans 15 residues. Trimming pared 3 bases from V and 3 bases from J, leaving 17 bases between. Germline V CDR1 and CDR2: SQVTM, ANQGSEA. The CDR3 protein is CSVDTLLGDDYGYTF. CDR3 coding DNA: TGCAGCGTTGATACGCTTCTCGGCGACGACTATGGCTACACCTTC.

This clonotype was seen a few times. The V call is TRBV12-3 or TRBV12-4, the J call TRBJ2-1, with a weak D call TRBD2 (6 bases). The CDR3 runs to 15 residues. Trimming shortened V by 2 bases and J by 14 bases, and 22 bases separated the two germline ends. CDR3 in DNA: TGTGCCAGCAGTTTAAAAGGCTTACTAGCCAATCACAAGTTCTTC. Translation gives CASSLKGLLANHKFF.

V and J are TRBV18 and TRBJ2-7; the D is unclear. The CDR3 totals 12 residues. V was trimmed by 5 bases and J by 2 bases, leaving 7 bases between them. CDR1 KGHSH and CDR2 LQKENI come from the germline V gene. DNA of the CDR3: TGTGCCAGCTCAGGATATGCCTACGAGCAGTACTTC. Its protein is CASSGYAYEQYF.

The CDR3 is CASSPVPRHEQYF. CDR3 DNA: TGTGCCAGCAGTCCTGTACCTAGGCACGAGCAGTACTTC. The chain carries TRBV7-3 and TRBJ2-7, with unresolved D. This CDR3 has 13 amino acids. Germline assignment: CDR1 SGHTA and CDR2 FQGTGA. The V end lost 6 bases, the J end lost 5 bases, and 14 bases lay between the germline ends.

The rearrangement uses TRBV13 and TRBJ2-3; D possibly corresponds to TRBD1 (5 bases). Trimming removed 4 bases from V and 8 bases from J, with 16 bases in between. Germline-derived CDR1 and CDR2 are PRHDT and FYEKMQ (reference sequence). The length of the CDR3 is 14 residues. The CDR3 loop reads CASSSLDRPSTQYF. Here the CDR3 DNA reads TGTGCCAGCAGCTCCCTAGACAGACCGAGTACGCAGTATTTT.